This TCR beta chain was retrieved from a study of cytotoxic CD8 clonotypes in ibrutinib-treated CLL. With V trimmed by 5 bases and J by 5 bases, 12 bases remained unmatched. Germline assignment: CDR1 SGHAT and CDR2 FQNNGV. CDR3 length equals 16 residues. Libraries were prepared by immunoSEQ multiplex PCR; TCRdb keeps only in-frame clonotypes and omits some of them. The sample includes around 21,000 clones, less than 80% of them seen just once. The V call is TRBV11-2, the J call TRBJ1-3, with TRBD1 matching 7 bases. The material sequenced was PBMCs, taken before ibrutinib treatment. This receptor was identified in a human donor with chronic lymphocytic leukemia. In DNA form, the CDR3 reads TGTGCCAGCAGCATAGGCCGTGGGACAGAGAGAAACACCATATATTTT. Its protein product is CASSIGRGTERNTIYF.